The 4 T cell receptor beta chains below come from one sample, sequenced in a study of cytomegalovirus exposure and HLA in healthy donors. A multiplex PCR was run with 60 Vbeta primers and 13 Jbeta primers. Data came from immunoSEQ multiplex PCR; TCRdb stores just in-frame clones and leaves some out. The sample has about 160,000 clones, approximately 85% seen once. Specimen: PBMCs. The receptors here all came from a man over 45 in good health and CMV-seropositive.

This chain links TRBV10-2 with TRBJ2-7; D might be TRBD2 (6 bases). Between the trimmed V and J ends, which lost 10 bases and 3 bases, there was a span of 25 bases. The V gene's germline CDR1 is WSHSY and CDR2 SAAADI. The CDR3 consists of 16 residues. CDR3 protein: CATSSRSASELYEQYF. As DNA, the CDR3 is TGCGCCACCTCTTCTCGCTCGGCTAGCGAGCTCTACGAGCAGTACTTC.

The chain carries TRBV10-1 and TRBJ1-2; the D gene is possibly TRBD1 (5 bases). The V gene lost 3 bases and the J gene lost 5 bases, with 10 bases spanning the gap. Germline values: CDR1 WNHNN, CDR2 SYGVQD (reference sequence). The length of the CDR3 is 13 residues. The CDR3 DNA is TGCGCCAGCAGTGAATGCAGGGTTTATGGCTACACCTTC. This encodes CASSECRVYGYTF.

This chain joins TRBV10-3 and TRBJ2-2; the D gene is possibly TRBD1 (6 bases). The CDR3 totals 14 residues. Germline CDR1 is ENHRY and CDR2 is SYGVKD. V lost 6 bases to trimming and J lost 6 bases, with 14 bases between them. In DNA, the CDR3 is TGTGCCATCAGCCAGACGCAGGGGCCCGGGGAGCTGTTTTTT. Its translation: CAISQTQGPGELFF.

V usage is TRBV10-3 and J usage is TRBJ1-2, with 7 bases identical to TRBD1. This CDR3 has 12 residues. V lost 11 bases to trimming and J lost 6 bases; unmatched junction nucleotides: 9. Looked up from germline, CDR1 is ENHRY and CDR2 is SYGVKD. CDR3 in amino acids: CASKGTDHGYTF. The CDR3, as DNA: TGTGCCTCGAAAGGGACAGACCATGGCTACACCTTC.